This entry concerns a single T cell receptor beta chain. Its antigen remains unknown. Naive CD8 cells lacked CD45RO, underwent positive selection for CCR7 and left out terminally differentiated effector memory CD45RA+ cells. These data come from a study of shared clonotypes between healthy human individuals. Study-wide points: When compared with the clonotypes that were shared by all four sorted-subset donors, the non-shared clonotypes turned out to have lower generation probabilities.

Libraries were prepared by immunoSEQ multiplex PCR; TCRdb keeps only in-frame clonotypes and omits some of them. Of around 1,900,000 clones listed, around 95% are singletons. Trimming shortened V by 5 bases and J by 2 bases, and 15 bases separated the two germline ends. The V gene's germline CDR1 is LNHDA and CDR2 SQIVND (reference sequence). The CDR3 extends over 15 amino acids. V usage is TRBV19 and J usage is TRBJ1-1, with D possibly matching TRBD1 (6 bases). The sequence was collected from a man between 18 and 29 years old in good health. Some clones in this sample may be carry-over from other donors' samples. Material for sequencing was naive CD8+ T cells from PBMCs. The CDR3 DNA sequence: TGTGCCAGTAGTCCGCAACAGGGAGTAAACACTGAAGCTTTCTTT. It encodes CASSPQQGVNTEAFF.